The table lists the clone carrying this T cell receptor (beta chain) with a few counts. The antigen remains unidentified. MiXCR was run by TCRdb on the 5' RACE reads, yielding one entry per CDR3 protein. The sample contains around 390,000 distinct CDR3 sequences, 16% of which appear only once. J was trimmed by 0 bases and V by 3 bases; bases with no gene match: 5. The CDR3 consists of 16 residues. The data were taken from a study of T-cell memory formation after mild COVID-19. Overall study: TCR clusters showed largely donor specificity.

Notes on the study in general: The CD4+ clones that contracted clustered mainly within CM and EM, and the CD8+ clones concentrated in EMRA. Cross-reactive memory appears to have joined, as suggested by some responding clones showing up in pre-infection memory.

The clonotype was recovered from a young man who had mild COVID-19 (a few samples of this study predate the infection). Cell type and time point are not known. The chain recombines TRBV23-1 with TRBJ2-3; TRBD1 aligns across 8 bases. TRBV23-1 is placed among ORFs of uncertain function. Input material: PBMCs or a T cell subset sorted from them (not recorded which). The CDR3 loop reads CASSQPGQDSTDTQYF. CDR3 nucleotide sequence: TGCGCCAGCAGTCAGCCGGGACAGGATAGCACAGATACGCAGTATTTT.